This T cell receptor (beta chain) was retrieved from a study of identical twins (dated by TCRdb to about 2016). For context, the study as a whole: To test whether fetal clonotypes persist, the study used deep sequencing on TCR alpha and beta repertoires from monozygotic twins, unrelated adults of various ages, and cord blood. To rule out contamination, replicate twin experiments were performed at different times with different library preparation protocols. Beyond this particular receptor, the publication reports: Compared with coincidental sharing between unrelated individuals, out-of-frame TCR alpha sequences shared between twins showed an excess of sequences with low generation probability. Invariant T cells such as MAIT and iNKT could partly confound zero-insertion analyses, though diverse VJ usage argued against this for most clonotypes. Recombination models systematically underestimated out-of-frame TCR alpha sharing in monozygotic twins but agreed with sharing between unrelated individuals. Because the same donors could not be followed over many years, conclusions were based on cross-sectional statistical analysis. A weaker excess of twin sharing was found in beta out-of-frame sequences because the signal-to-noise ratio was lowered by fewer shared sequences. Abundant cord blood beta clonotypes carried fewer insertions; young adult naive repertoires showed a weaker similar trend, while memory repertoires showed none.

In the case of this clonotype: What this receptor recognizes is not known. No much larger clone is present one base from it, and per-base qualities are unavailable.

Only healthy Caucasian donors were included. Three pairs of female monozygotic twins, all aged about 18 to 30 years, made up the twin cohort. Peripheral blood mononuclear cells were used as the source from which RNA for TCR libraries was isolated. Library prep was done by 5' RACE. TCRdb lists the instrument as Illumina HiSeq 2000. A universal primer binding site was added through template switching, and the final cDNA carried a unique molecular identifier so that TCR cDNA molecules could be counted accurately. Specific primers in the conserved constant-segment region were used to synthesize first-strand cDNA for TCR alpha and beta chains. To control for contamination, each cDNA library was double barcoded with a SMART-Mk sample barcode plus Illumina barcodes. TruSeq adapter sequences and Illumina sample barcodes were added in two successive PCR steps. The Illumina HiSeq platform was used with custom primers to sequence TCR alpha and beta cDNA libraries. In the paper's pipeline: Unique molecular identifiers were extracted from raw reads with MiGEC, and CDR3 positions were determined with MiXCR. For each individual, recombination models were inferred using an EM algorithm with the repgenHMM and IGoR tools. The tcR package in R was used for shared clonotype analysis, with sharing normalized by the product of cloneset sizes. Out-of-frame nonproductive sequences were analyzed to study raw recombination free of thymic and clonal selection effects. TCRdb redid the processing of the public reads, applying fastp at Q25 and MiXCR, and retained in-frame beta chains. Every entry covers one CDR3 protein and lists the most common genes and DNA from its rows. TCRdb, not the authors, supplied the V and J calls. The sample table shows some 760,000 distinct CDR3 sequences, and about 20% are seen once. About an eighth of the sample goes to the ten largest clones.

This same sample was also taken into another study, of T cells expressing NK-cell markers. As the second study states: Three sorted T-cell subsets (CD3+CD56+NKG2C+, CD3+CD56+NKG2C- and CD3+CD56-NKG2C+) from fewer than 10 donors had their TCR beta-chain repertoires profiled. Among the eight sequenced donors, seven were HCMV-seropositive and one was HCMV-seronegative. To restrict sorting to alphabetaTCR-expressing T cells, an anti-gammadeltaTCR antibody was added in several experiments. For about 6 donors, the dominant CD3+CD56+NKG2C+ clonotypes were among the top 10 CD8+ clonotypes and accounted for about 1.0-8% of CD8+ T cells. Those dominant clonotypes were again the most abundant among CD3+CD56-NKG2C+ cells in several donors, at about 25-60.1%. Whether the expanded NKG2C-expressing T cell clones were specific for HCMV antigens remained unclear. Randomly selected healthy volunteers, three men and five women, were used as the eight sequenced donors. HCMV-specific IgG was detected in serum with a commercial ELISA kit to determine HCMV serostatus. Bulk peripheral blood T-cell repertoires were additionally sequenced from unsorted PBMC for several donors. MIGEC was used to demultiplex reads and group the reads by UMI, and MiTCR was used to assemble and quantify clonotypes. To remove erroneous sequences, TCR cDNA sequences were retained only when supported by two or more reads. Downstream repertoire analysis used the tcR package, and clonotypes were matched across fractions by CDR3 nucleotide sequence plus V segment. VDJmatch was used to annotate antigen specificity against VDJdb, with one amino acid substitution in CDR3 permitted.

The source is a woman under 30 in good health. Sequencing input: PBMCs.

The encoded CDR3 is CASHVRTEKAFF. The DNA sequence is given as TGTGCCAGCCATGTCCGGACGGAAAAAGCTTTCTTT. This chain is built from TRBV5-6 and TRBJ1-1; the D gene cannot be resolved reliably. Measured from the cysteine to the phenylalanine, the CDR3 is 12 residues long. Only CDR3 DNA remains: 36 bases, in frame from the first base. The junction shows trimming of 7 bases on V and 9 bases on J, plus 16 bases between the germline ends. The germline V gene yields SGHDT for CDR1 and YYEEEE for CDR2.